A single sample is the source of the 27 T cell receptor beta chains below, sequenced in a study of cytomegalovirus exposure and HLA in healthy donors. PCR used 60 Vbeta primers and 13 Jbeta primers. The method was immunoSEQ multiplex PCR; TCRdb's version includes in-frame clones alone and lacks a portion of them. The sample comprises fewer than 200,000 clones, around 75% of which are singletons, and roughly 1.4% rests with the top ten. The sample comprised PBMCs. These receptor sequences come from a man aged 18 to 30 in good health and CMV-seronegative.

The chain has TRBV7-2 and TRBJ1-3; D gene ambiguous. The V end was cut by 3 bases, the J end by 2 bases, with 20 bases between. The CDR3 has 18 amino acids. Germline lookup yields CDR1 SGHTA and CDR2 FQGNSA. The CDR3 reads CASSFTGPRTATGNTIYF. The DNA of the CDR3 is TGTGCCAGCAGCTTCACCGGCCCCCGCACAGCCACTGGAAACACCATATATTTT.

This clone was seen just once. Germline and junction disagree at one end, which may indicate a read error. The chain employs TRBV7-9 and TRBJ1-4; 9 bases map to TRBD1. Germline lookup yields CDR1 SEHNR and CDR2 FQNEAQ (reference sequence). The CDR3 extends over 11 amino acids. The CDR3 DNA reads TGTTCCAGCGGACAGGGGGAAAAACTGTTTTTT. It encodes CSSGQGEKLFF. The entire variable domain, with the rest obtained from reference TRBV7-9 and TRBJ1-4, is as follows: DTGVSQNPRHKITKRGQNVTFRCDPISEHNRLYWYRQTLGQGPEFLTYFQNEAQLEKSRLLSDRFSAERPKGSFSTLEIQRTEQGDSAMYLCSSGQGEKLFFGSGTQLSVL.

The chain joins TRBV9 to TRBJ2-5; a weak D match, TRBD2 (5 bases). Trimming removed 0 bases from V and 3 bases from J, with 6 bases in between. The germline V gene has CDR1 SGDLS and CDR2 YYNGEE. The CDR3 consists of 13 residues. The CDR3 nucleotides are TGTGCCAGCAGCGTAGGGGGAGAAGAGACCCAGTACTTC. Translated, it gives CASSVGGEETQYF.

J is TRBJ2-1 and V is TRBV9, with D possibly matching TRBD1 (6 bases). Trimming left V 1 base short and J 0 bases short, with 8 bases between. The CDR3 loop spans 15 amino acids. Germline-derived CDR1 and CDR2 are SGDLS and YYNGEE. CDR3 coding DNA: TGTGCCAGCAGCGTAAGGACAGACTCCTACAATGAGCAGTTCTTC. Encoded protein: CASSVRTDSYNEQFF.

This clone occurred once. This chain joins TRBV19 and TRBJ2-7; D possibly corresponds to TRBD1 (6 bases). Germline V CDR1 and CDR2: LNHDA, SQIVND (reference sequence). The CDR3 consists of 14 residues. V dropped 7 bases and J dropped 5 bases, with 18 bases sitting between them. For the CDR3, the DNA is TGTGCCAGTACCCCGGGATGGGGGCGCGACGAGCAGTACTTC. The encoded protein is CASTPGWGRDEQYF.

In DNA, the CDR3 is TGTGCCAGCAGTGCACTCGAGGGGGACAGGGGGTTTAGCAATCAGCCCCAGCATTTT. The encoded protein is CASSALEGDRGFSNQPQHF. The V gene is TRBV6-4, the J gene TRBJ1-5; 11 bases are shared with TRBD1. Per germline, CDR1 MRHNA and CDR2 SNTAGT. Trimming at V came to 4 bases and at J to 0 bases, leaving 11 bases not matched to a gene. This CDR3 has 19 amino acids.

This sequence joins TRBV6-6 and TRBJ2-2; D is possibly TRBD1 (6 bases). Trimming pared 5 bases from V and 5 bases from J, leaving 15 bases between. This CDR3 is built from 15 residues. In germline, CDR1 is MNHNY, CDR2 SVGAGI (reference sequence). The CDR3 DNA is TGTGCCAGCAGTGACGAGGGGGAATGGACCGGGGAGCTGTTTTTT. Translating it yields CASSDEGEWTGELFF.

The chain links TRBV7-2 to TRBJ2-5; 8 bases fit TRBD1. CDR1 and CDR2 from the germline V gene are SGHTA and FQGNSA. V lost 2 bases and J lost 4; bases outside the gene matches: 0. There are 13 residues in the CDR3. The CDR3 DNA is TGTGCCAGCAGCTTAACAGGGGGAGAGACCCAGTACTTC. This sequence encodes CASSLTGGETQYF.

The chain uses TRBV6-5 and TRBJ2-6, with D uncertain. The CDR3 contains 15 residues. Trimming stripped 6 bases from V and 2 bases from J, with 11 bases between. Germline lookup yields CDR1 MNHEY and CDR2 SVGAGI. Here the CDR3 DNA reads TGTGCCAGCAGCCCCCGAGATCCTGGGGCCAACGTCCTGACTTTC. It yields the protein CASSPRDPGANVLTF.

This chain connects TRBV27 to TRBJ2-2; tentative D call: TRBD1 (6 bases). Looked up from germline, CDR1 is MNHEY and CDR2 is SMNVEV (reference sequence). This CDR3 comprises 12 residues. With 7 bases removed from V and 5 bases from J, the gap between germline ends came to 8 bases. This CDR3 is CASTRGTGELFF. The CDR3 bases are TGTGCCAGCACCAGGGGTACCGGGGAGCTGTTTTTT.

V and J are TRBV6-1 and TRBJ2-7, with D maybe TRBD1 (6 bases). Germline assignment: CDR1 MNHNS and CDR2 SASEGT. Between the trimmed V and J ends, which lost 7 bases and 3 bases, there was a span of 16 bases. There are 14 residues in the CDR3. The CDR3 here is CASTSGHSSYEQYF. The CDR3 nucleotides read TGTGCCAGCACTTCGGGACACTCCAGCTACGAGCAGTACTTC.

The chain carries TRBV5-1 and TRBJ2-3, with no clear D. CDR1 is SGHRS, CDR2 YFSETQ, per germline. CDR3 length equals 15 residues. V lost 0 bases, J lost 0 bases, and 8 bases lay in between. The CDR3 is CASSLDIASTDTQYF. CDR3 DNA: TGCGCCAGCAGCTTGGACATCGCTAGCACAGATACGCAGTATTTT. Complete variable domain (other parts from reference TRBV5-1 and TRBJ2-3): KAGVTQTPRYLIKTRGQQVTLSCSPISGHRSVSWYQQTPGQGLQFLFEYFSETQRNKGNFPGRFSGRQFSNSRSEMNVSTLELGDSALYLCASSLDIASTDTQYFGPGTRLTVL.

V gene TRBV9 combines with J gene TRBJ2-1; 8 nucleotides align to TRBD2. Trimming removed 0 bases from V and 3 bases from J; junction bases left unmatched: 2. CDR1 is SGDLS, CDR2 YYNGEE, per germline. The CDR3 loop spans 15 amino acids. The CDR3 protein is CASSVESGSYNEQFF. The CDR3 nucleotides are TGTGCCAGCAGCGTAGAGAGCGGGAGCTACAATGAGCAGTTCTTC.

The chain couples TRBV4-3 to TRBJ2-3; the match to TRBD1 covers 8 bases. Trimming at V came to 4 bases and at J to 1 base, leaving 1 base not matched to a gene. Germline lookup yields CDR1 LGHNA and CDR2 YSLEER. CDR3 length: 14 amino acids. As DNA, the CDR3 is TGCGCCAGCAGCCCGACAGGGGGCACAGATACGCAGTATTTT. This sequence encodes CASSPTGGTDTQYF.

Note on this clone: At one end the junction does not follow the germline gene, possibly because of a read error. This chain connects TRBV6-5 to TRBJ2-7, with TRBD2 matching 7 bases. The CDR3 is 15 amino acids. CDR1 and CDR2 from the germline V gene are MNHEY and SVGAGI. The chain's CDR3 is CASGYVTGGGNEQCF. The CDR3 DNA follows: TGTGCCAGCGGTTACGTAACGGGAGGTGGAAACGAGCAGTGCTTC.

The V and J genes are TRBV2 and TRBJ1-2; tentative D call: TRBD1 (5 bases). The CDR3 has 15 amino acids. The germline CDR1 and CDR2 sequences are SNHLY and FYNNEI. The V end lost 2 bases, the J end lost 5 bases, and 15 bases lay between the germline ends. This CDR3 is CASSESEGRYYGYTF. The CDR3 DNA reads TGTGCCAGCAGTGAATCGGAGGGGAGGTATTATGGCTACACCTTC.

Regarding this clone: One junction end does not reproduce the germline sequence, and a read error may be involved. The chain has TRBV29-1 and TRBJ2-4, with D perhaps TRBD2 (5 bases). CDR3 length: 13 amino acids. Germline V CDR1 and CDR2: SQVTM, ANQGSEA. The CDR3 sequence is CNVVRSGSRIQYF. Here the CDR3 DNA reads TGCAACGTTGTTCGGAGCGGTTCGCGCATTCAGTACTTC.

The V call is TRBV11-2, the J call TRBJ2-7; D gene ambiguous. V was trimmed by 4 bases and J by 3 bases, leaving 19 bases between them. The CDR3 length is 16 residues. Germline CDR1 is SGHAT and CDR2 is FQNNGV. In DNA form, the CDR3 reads TGTGCCAGCAGCTCCCGGGTGAGAGACTTCTACTACGAGCAGTACTTC. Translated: CASSSRVRDFYYEQYF.

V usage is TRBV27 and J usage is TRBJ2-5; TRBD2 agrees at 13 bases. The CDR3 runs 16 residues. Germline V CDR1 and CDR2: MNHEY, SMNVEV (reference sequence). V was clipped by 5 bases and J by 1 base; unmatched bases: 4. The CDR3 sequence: CASSHGTSGAQETQYF. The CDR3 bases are TGTGCCAGCAGTCACGGGACTAGCGGGGCCCAAGAGACCCAGTACTTC.

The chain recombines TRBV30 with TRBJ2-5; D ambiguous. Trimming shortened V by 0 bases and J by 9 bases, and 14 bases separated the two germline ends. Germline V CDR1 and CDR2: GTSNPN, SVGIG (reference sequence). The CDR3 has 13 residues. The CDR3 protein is CAWSVLPRGAQYF. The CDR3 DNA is TGTGCCTGGAGTGTTTTGCCCCGCGGAGCCCAGTACTTC.

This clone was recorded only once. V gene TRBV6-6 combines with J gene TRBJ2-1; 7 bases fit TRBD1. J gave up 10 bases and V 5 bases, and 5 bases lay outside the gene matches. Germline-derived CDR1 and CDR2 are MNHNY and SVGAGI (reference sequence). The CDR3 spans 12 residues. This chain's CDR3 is CASSPGTDEQFF. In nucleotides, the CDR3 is TGTGCCAGCAGTCCAGGGACAGACGAGCAGTTCTTC.

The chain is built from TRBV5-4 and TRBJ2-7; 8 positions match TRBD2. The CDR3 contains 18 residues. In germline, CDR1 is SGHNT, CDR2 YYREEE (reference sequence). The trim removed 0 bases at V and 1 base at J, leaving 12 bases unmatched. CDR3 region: CASSLDYRAGAASYEQYF. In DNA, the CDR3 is TGTGCCAGCAGCTTGGATTATCGAGCGGGAGCCGCATCCTACGAGCAGTACTTC. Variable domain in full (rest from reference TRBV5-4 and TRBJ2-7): ETGVTQSPTHLIKTRGQQVTLRCSSQSGHNTVSWYQQALGQGPQFIFQYYREEENGRGNFPPRFSGLQFPNYSSELNVNALELDDSALYLCASSLDYRAGAASYEQYFGPGTRLTVT.

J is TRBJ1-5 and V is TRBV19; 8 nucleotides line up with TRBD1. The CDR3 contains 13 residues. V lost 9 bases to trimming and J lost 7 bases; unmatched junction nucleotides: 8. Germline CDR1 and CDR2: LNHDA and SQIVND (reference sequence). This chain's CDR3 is CASTGQGGQPQHF. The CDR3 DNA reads TGTGCCAGCACCGGACAGGGTGGACAGCCCCAGCATTTT.

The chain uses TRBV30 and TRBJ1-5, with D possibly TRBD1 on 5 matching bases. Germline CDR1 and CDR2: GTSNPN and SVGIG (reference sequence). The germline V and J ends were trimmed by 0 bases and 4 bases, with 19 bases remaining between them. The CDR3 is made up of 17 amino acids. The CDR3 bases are TGTGCCTGGAGTGTACGGGGGGGAAGTGGGGCTAATCAGCCCCAGCATTTT. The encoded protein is CAWSVRGGSGANQPQHF.

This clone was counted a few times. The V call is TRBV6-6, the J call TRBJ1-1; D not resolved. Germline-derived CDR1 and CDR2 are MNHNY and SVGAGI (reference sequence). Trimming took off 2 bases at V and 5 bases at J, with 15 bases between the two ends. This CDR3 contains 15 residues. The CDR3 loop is CASSYQEAPGTEAFF. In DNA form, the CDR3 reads TGTGCCAGCAGTTACCAAGAGGCGCCGGGGACTGAAGCTTTCTTT.

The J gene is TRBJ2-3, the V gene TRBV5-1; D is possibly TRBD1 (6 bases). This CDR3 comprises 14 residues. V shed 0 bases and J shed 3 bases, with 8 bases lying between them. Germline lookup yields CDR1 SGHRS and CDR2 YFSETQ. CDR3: CASSLDRVTDTQYF. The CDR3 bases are TGCGCCAGCAGCTTGGACAGGGTAACAGATACGCAGTATTTT.

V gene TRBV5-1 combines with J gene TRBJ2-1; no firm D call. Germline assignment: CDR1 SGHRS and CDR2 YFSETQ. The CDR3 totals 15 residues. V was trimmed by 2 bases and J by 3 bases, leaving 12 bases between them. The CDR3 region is CASSLTATLYNEQFF. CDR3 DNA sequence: TGCGCCAGCAGCTTAACAGCCACCCTCTACAATGAGCAGTTCTTC.